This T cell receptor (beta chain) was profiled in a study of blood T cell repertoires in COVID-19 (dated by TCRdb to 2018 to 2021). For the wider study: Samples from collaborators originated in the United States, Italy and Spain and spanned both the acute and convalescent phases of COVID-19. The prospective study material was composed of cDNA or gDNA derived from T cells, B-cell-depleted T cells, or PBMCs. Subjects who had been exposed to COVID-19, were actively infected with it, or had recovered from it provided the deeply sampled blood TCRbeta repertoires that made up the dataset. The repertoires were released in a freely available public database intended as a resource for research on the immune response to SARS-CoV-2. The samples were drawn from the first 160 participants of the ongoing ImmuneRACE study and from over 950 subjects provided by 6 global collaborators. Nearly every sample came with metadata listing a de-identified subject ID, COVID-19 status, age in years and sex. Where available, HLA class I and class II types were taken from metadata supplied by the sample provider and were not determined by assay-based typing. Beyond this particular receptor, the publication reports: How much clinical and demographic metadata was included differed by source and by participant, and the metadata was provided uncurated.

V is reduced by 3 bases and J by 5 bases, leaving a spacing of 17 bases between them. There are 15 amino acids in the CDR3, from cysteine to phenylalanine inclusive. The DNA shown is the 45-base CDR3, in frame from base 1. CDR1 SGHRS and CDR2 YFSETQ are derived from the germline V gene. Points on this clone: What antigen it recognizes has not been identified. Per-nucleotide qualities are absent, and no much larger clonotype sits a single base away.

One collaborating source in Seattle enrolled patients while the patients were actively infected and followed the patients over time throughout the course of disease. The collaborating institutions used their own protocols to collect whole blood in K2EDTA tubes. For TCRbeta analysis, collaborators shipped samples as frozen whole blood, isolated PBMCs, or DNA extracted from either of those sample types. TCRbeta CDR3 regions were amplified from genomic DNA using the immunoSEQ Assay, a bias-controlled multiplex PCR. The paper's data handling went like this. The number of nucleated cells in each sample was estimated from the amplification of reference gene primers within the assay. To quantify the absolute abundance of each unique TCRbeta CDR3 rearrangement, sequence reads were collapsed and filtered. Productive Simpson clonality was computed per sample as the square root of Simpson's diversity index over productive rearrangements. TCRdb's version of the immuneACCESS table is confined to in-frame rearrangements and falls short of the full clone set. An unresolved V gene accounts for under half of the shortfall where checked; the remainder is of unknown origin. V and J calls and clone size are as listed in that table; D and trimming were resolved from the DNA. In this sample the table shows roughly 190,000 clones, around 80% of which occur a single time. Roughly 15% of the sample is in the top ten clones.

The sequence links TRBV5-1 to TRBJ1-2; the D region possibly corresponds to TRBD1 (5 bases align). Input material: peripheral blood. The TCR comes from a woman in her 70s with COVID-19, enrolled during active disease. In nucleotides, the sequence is TGCGCCAGCAGCTCCGGGACGGAGGGGCTTTATGGCTACACCTTC. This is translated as CASSSGTEGLYGYTF.